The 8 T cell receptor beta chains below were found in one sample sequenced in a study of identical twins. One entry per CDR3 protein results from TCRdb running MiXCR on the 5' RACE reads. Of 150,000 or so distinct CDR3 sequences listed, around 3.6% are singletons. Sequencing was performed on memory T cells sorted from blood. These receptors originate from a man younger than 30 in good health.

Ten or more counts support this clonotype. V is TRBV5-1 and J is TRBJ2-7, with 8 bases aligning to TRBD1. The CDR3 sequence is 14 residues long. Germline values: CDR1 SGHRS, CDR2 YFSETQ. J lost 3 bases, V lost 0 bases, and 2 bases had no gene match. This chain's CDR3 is CASSLARGLYEQYF. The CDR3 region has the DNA TGCGCCAGCAGCTTGGCCAGGGGGCTCTACGAGCAGTACTTC.

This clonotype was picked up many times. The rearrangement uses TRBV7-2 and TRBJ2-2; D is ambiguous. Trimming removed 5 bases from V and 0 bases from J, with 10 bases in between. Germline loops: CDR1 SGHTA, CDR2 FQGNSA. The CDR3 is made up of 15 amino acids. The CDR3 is CASSRLGPNTGELFF. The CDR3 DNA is TGTGCCAGCAGCCGTCTAGGACCGAACACCGGGGAGCTGTTTTTT.

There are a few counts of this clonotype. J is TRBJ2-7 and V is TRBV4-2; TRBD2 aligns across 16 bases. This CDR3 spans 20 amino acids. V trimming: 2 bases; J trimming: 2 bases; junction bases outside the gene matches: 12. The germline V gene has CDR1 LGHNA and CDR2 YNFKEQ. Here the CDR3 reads CASSQSTGTSGRVRAYEQYF. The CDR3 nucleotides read TGTGCCAGCAGCCAATCTACCGGGACTAGCGGGAGGGTTAGGGCCTACGAGCAGTACTTC.

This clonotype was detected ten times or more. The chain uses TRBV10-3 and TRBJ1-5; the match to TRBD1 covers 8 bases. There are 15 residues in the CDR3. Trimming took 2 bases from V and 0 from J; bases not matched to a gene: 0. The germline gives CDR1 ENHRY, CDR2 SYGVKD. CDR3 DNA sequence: TGTGCCATCAGTGAGGACAGGGGTAGCAATCAGCCCCAGCATTTT. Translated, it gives CAISEDRGSNQPQHF.

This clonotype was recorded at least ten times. The DNA for the CDR3 is TGTGCCACCGCCTTGGGGGCGGGCGACACAGATACGCAGTATTTT. Residues: CATALGAGDTDTQYF. The chain recombines TRBV15 with TRBJ2-3; D perhaps matches TRBD1 (6 bases). Germline CDR1 and CDR2: LNHNV and YYDKDF (reference sequence). This CDR3 comprises 15 residues. V lost 8 bases to trimming and J lost 2 bases, with 17 bases between them. Supplemented by reference TRBV15 and TRBJ2-3, the full variable domain reads DAMVIQNPRYQVTQFGKPVTLSCSQTLNHNVMYWYQQKSSQAPKLLFHYYDKDFNNEADTPDNFQSRRPNTSFCFLDIRSPGLGDTAMYLCATALGAGDTDTQYFGPGTRLTVL.

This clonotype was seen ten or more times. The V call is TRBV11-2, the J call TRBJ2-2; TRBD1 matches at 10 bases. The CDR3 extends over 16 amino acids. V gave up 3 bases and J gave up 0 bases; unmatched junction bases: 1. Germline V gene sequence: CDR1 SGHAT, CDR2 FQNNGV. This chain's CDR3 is CASSFGQGANTGELFF. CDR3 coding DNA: TGTGCCAGCAGCTTTGGACAGGGGGCGAACACCGGGGAGCTGTTTTTT.

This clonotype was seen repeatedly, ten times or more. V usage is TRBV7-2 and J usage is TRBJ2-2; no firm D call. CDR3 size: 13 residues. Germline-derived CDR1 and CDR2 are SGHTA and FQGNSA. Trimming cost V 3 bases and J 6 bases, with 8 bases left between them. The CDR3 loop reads CASSFGVAGELFF. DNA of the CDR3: TGTGCCAGCAGCTTTGGGGTTGCCGGGGAGCTGTTTTTT.

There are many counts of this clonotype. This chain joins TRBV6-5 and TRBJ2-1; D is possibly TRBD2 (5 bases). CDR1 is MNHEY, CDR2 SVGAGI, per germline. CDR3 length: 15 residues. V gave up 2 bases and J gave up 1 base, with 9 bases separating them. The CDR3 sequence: CASSYDQRSYNEQFF. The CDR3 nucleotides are TGTGCCAGCAGTTACGACCAGCGGTCCTACAATGAGCAGTTCTTC.